These 18 T cell receptor beta chains were sequenced from one sample in a study of cytomegalovirus exposure and HLA in healthy donors. With 60 Vbeta and 13 Jbeta primers, the PCR was carried out. The protocol was immunoSEQ multiplex PCR, while the TCRdb copy is restricted to in-frame clones and leaves out a portion. The table shows 110,000 to 150,000 clones, with around 78% occurring only once. Input material: PBMCs. The receptors stem from a male donor in good health and CMV-seronegative.

The CDR3 DNA reads TGTGCCTGGAGTAGGGGCAGACGCTCCTACGAGCAGTACTTC. The encoded protein is CAWSRGRRSYEQYF. The chain couples TRBV30 to TRBJ2-7, with D perhaps matching TRBD1 (5 bases). Germline CDR1 reads GTSNPN; CDR2 reads SVGIG (reference sequence). Trimming removed 2 bases from V and 0 bases from J, with 11 bases in between. The CDR3 runs 14 residues.

This chain's CDR3 is CAWSMASRGEQYF. CDR3 coding DNA: TGTGCCTGGAGTATGGCCTCCCGGGGTGAGCAGTACTTC. V is TRBV30 and J is TRBJ2-5; D possibly corresponds to TRBD2 (5 bases). Germline loops: CDR1 GTSNPN, CDR2 SVGIG (reference sequence). V lost 2 bases and J lost 11, with 18 bases in between. This CDR3 contains 13 residues.

The chain recombines TRBV18 with TRBJ2-1, with D possibly TRBD1 on 6 matching bases. V was clipped by 3 bases and J by 5 bases, with 8 bases between them. This CDR3 spans 13 amino acids. The germline gives CDR1 KGHSH, CDR2 LQKENI. The CDR3 here is CASSPGQDNEQFF. CDR3 in DNA: TGTGCCAGCTCACCGGGACAAGACAATGAGCAGTTCTTC.

The chain employs TRBV10-1 and TRBJ1-4; D call uncertain. This CDR3 comprises 15 residues. The germline V gene has CDR1 WNHNN and CDR2 SYGVQD (reference sequence). V lost 0 bases to trimming and J lost 8 bases, with 13 bases between them. The CDR3 sequence: CASSESRVEGEKLFF. CDR3 nucleotide sequence: TGCGCCAGCAGTGAGTCGAGGGTTGAAGGCGAAAAACTGTTTTTT.

This chain links TRBV6-5 with TRBJ2-1; 7 bases match TRBD1. The length of the CDR3 is 13 residues. Germline V gene sequence: CDR1 MNHEY, CDR2 SVGAGI. Losses at the gene ends were 6 bases for V and 9 bases for J; bases not matched to a gene: 8. CDR3 nucleotides: TGTGCCAGCAGAACCTCCAGGGGGACTGAGCAGTTCTTC. Protein: CASRTSRGTEQFF.

The V call is TRBV6-1, the J call TRBJ2-7; D might be TRBD1 (6 bases). V dropped 2 bases and J dropped 1 base, with 12 bases sitting between them. CDR3 size: 15 residues. The germline CDR1 and CDR2 sequences are MNHNS and SASEGT. The CDR3 region has the DNA TGTGCCAGCAGTGAAAGCCCAGGGGCTTCCTACGAGCAGTACTTC. This encodes CASSESPGASYEQYF.

In DNA, the CDR3 is TGTGCCAGTGCTCCGGGGGTAGATACGCAGTATTTT. Protein product: CASAPGVDTQYF. V usage is TRBV19 and J usage is TRBJ2-3; D is possibly TRBD2 (6 bases). Germline V gene data show CDR1 as LNHDA and CDR2 as SQIVND (reference sequence). CDR3 length equals 12 residues. V shed 8 bases and J shed 5 bases, with 11 bases lying between them. The full variable domain, rest sourced from reference TRBV19 and TRBJ2-3, is DGGITQSPKYLFRKEGQNVTLSCEQNLNHDAMYWYRQDPGQGLRLIYYSQIVNDFQKGDIAEGYSVSREKKESFPLTVTSAQKNPTAFYLCASAPGVDTQYFGPGTRLTVL.

To note about this clone: Germline is not matched at one junction end, which may reflect a read error. The chain combines TRBV5-1 with TRBJ2-5, with 10 bases matching TRBD2. The CDR3 is 15 residues long. Germline loops: CDR1 SGHRS, CDR2 YFSETQ. DNA for the CDR3: TGCACCAGCAGCTTGCTAGCGGGAGTAGAAGAGACCCAGTACTTC. It yields the protein CTSSLLAGVEETQYF. The full variable domain, with the rest looked up from reference TRBV5-1 and TRBJ2-5, is KAGVTQTPRYLIKTRGQQVTLSCSPISGHRSVSWYQQTPGQGLQFLFEYFSETQRNKGNFPGRFSGRQFSNSRSEMNVSTLELGDSALYLCTSSLLAGVEETQYFGPGTRLLVL.

The V gene is TRBV2, the J gene TRBJ1-1, with TRBD1 matching over 7 bases. Germline values: CDR1 SNHLY, CDR2 FYNNEI. The junction had 8 bases not matched to a gene; V was cut back by 6 bases and J by 1 base. The CDR3 covers 15 residues. The CDR3 is CASSQQGGPNTEAFF. The DNA for the CDR3 is TGTGCCAGCAGCCAACAAGGGGGCCCGAACACTGAAGCTTTCTTT.

In DNA, the CDR3 is TGCAGCGTTGGGACGGTAGGGGACAGGGGCCACGAGCAGTACTTC. Its translation is CSVGTVGDRGHEQYF. The chain links TRBV29-1 to TRBJ2-7; 10 nucleotides agree with TRBD1. The J segment lost 5 bases and the V segment lost 4 bases, leaving 11 bases of the junction unmatched. Germline-derived CDR1 and CDR2 are SQVTM and ANQGSEA. The CDR3 loop spans 15 amino acids.

The rearrangement joins TRBV7-2 to TRBJ2-2; tentatively, D is TRBD1 (6 bases). V was trimmed by 0 bases and J by 2 bases, leaving 10 bases between them. The CDR3 consists of 16 residues. Germline-derived CDR1 and CDR2 are SGHTA and FQGNSA. The CDR3 loop reads CASSLAGAFNTGELFF. The CDR3 nucleotides are TGTGCCAGCAGCTTAGCGGGGGCCTTTAACACCGGGGAGCTGTTTTTT. Looking up the rest from reference TRBV7-2 and TRBJ2-2 gives the full variable domain: GAGVSQSPSNKVTEKGKDVELRCDPISGHTALYWYRQSLGQGLEFLIYFQGNSAPDKSGLPSDRFSAERTGGSVSTLTIQRTQQEDSAVYLCASSLAGAFNTGELFFGEGSRLTVL.

This chain joins TRBV29-1 and TRBJ2-7; 13 positions agree with TRBD2. This CDR3 is built from 13 residues. Germline V gene data show CDR1 as SQVTM and CDR2 as ANQGSEA. With 6 bases clipped from V and 6 bases from J, the junction kept 5 bases outside the gene matches. CDR3 protein: CSVGLAGVGEQYF. DNA of the CDR3: TGCAGCGTCGGACTAGCGGGAGTTGGCGAGCAGTACTTC.

The table lists this clone with a few counts. The V and J genes are TRBV5-1 and TRBJ2-7; D is ambiguous. Trimming removed 5 bases at V and 1 base at J, with 16 bases between. The CDR3 runs to 15 residues. Germline assignment: CDR1 SGHRS and CDR2 YFSETQ. The CDR3 here is CASRFEAQISYEQYF. DNA for the CDR3: TGCGCCAGCAGATTTGAGGCCCAAATTTCCTACGAGCAGTACTTC.

V is TRBV13 and J is TRBJ1-4; D may be TRBD1 (5 bases). Germline V gene sequence: CDR1 PRHDT, CDR2 FYEKMQ (reference sequence). V lost 0 bases and J 8 bases, leaving 16 bases between the germline ends. The CDR3 runs 16 residues. CDR3 region: CASSLGLGRGSEKLFF. The CDR3, as DNA: TGTGCCAGCAGCTTAGGCCTGGGAAGGGGAAGCGAAAAACTGTTTTTT.

The chain couples TRBV18 to TRBJ2-5; D remains ambiguous. CDR3 size: 12 residues. Germline CDR1 KGHSH, CDR2 LQKENI. Trimming stripped 3 bases from V and 7 bases from J, with 9 bases between. CDR3 residues: CASSPLTSTQYF. The CDR3, as DNA: TGTGCCAGCTCACCCCTAACCTCGACCCAGTACTTC.

The J gene is TRBJ2-1, the V gene TRBV2, with D possibly being TRBD2 (6 bases). The CDR3 is made up of 16 amino acids. Trimming left V 0 bases short and J 0 bases short, with 9 bases between. CDR1 and CDR2 (germline): SNHLY, FYNNEI. In DNA form, the CDR3 reads TGTGCCAGCAGTGAAGCCCGGGGGAGCTCCTACAATGAGCAGTTCTTC. Translating it yields CASSEARGSSYNEQFF.

This clone turned up a few times. The genes are TRBV5-3 and TRBJ2-1, with TRBD2 as a possible D gene (5 bases). TRBV5-3 carries the ORF label, with uncertain function. V was pared by 5 bases and J by 7 bases, with 22 bases between. The length of the CDR3 is 16 residues. This CDR3 is CARRLHRGKRGNEQFF. CDR3 coding DNA: TGTGCCAGAAGGTTACACCGGGGTAAGAGAGGGAATGAGCAGTTCTTC.

The rearrangement links TRBV5-6 to TRBJ2-7; 10 bases are a match to TRBD1. Germline V gives CDR1 SGHDT, CDR2 YYEEEE. This CDR3 comprises 13 residues. The junction had 5 bases not matched to a gene; V was cut back by 0 bases and J by 11 bases. The DNA for the CDR3 is TGTGCCAGCAGCTTGGGGACAGGGGGTTTTGAGTACTTC. This codes for CASSLGTGGFEYF.